Each of the 7 T cell receptor beta chains below was sequenced from the same sample in a study of T cells in Graves' hyperthyroidism and ophthalmopathy. Amplification of TCR beta CDR3 regions used RNA as the template. The HTBI primer set drove a first-round RT-PCR of the TCR CDR3. TCRdb called the multiplex PCR reads again in MiXCR, with one record for every CDR3 protein. The sample yields about 520,000 distinct CDR3 sequences, around a quarter seen once. The sequenced sample consisted of blood. The receptors originated from a young woman with Graves' ophthalmopathy.

This rearrangement joins TRBV11-1 to TRBJ1-1; a weak D match, TRBD1 (5 bases). Germline CDR1 reads SGHAT; CDR2 reads FQDESV (reference sequence). The CDR3 covers 15 residues. Trimming pared 5 bases from V and 1 base from J, leaving 14 bases between. In DNA form, the CDR3 reads TGTGCCAGCAGCACCCTAGGGGACGCGAACACTGAAGCTTTCTTT. Protein product: CASSTLGDANTEAFF.

Remarks on this clonotype: A much larger clone lies one base from this, so it may be a read error. The chain carries TRBV27 and TRBJ2-7; TRBD1 matches at 7 bases. Unmatched junction bases numbered 11, after V lost 6 bases and J lost 3 bases. This CDR3 region has 15 residues. Per germline, CDR1 MNHEY and CDR2 SMNVEV (reference sequence). CDR3 nucleotide sequence: TGTGCCAGCAGCTATAGGGGGCCGGAGGTCTACGAGCAGTACTTC. This gives the protein CASSYRGPEVYEQYF.

This clonotype has ten or more counts. The chain has TRBV29-1 and TRBJ1-1; 8 positions agree with TRBD1. Looked up from germline, CDR1 is SQVTM and CDR2 is ANQGSEA. The J segment lost 2 bases and the V segment lost 1 base, leaving 3 bases of the junction unmatched. The CDR3 totals 14 residues. The CDR3 loop reads CSVEAGGLNTEAFF. CDR3 DNA: TGCAGCGTTGAAGCAGGGGGCCTCAACACTGAAGCTTTCTTT.

This clonotype was found many times. The rearrangement links TRBV14 to TRBJ1-5; possibly TRBD1 for D (5 bases). CDR1 is SGHDN, CDR2 FVKESK, per germline. The V end was cut by 6 bases, the J end by 8 bases, with 11 bases between. The CDR3 covers 12 residues. CDR3 bases: TGTGCCAGCAGTCGGGGGGTTGAGCCCCAGCATTTT. This translates into CASSRGVEPQHF. Combining the CDR3 with reference TRBV14 and TRBJ1-5 gives the whole variable domain EAGVTQFPSHSVIEKGQTVTLRCDPISGHDNLYWYRRVMGKEIKFLLHFVKESKQDESGMPNNRFLAERTGGTYSTLKVQPAELEDSGVYFCASSRGVEPQHFGDGTRLSIL.

This clonotype was detected only once. The gene calls are TRBV7-2 and TRBJ1-5; the D gene is possibly TRBD1 (6 bases). Deletions cut 5 bases from V and 3 bases from J, with 8 bases between. The CDR3 covers 13 residues. Germline V gene lookup returns CDR1 SGHTA and CDR2 FQGNSA. CDR3 sequence reads: CASSRQANQPQHF. CDR3 in DNA: TGTGCCAGCAGCAGACAGGCCAATCAGCCCCAGCATTTT. Variable domain in full (rest from reference TRBV7-2 and TRBJ1-5): GAGVSQSPSNKVTEKGKDVELRCDPISGHTALYWYRQSLGQGLEFLIYFQGNSAPDKSGLPSDRFSAERTGGSVSTLTIQRTQQEDSAVYLCASSRQANQPQHFGDGTRLSIL.

Many counts were recorded for this clonotype. This rearrangement joins TRBV16 to TRBJ1-2; D unclear. Germline V CDR1 and CDR2: KGHSY, FQNENV. CDR3 length: 12 amino acids. Trimming shortened V by 2 bases and J by 5 bases, and 6 bases separated the two germline ends. The CDR3, as DNA: TGTGCCAGCAGCCAAAGCGTGTATGGCTACACCTTC. Residues: CASSQSVYGYTF. Supplemented by reference TRBV16 and TRBJ1-2, the full variable domain reads GEEVAQTPKHLVRGEGQKAKLYCAPIKGHSYVFWYQQVLKNEFKFLISFQNENVFDETGMPKERFSAKCLPNSPCSLEIQATKLEDSAVYFCASSQSVYGYTFGSGTRLTVV.

The table lists this clonotype with a count of one. Its ends do not fully match the called genes, so a read error is possible. V usage is TRBV12-3 or TRBV12-4 and J usage is TRBJ1-2; 9 bases agree with TRBD1. The CDR3 runs 15 residues. This CDR3 reads CASTLRDRVNYGYTF. The CDR3 coding sequence is TGTGCCAGCACTTTACGGGACAGGGTTAACTATGGCTACACCTTC.